The source of this TCR beta chain is a study of blood T cells in healthy people across ages. PCR was performed a second time for about 7 to 11 cycles using a sample-barcoded 5' primer and a J-beta primer mix. Each CDR3 protein gets one entry after TCRdb re-called the 5' RACE reads with MiXCR. The sample has about a million distinct CDR3 sequences, just over 50% seen once; the top ten hold about a fifth. This clonotype has just one count. Losses at the gene ends were 1 base for V and 3 bases for J; bases not matched to a gene: 12. The CDR3 totals 18 residues. Looked up from germline, CDR1 is SGHTA and CDR2 is FQGNSA.

V usage is TRBV7-2 and J usage is TRBJ2-3; TRBD2 matches 8 bases. The specimen was blood. This TCR was recovered from a woman aged 55-69 years in good health. The CDR3, as DNA: TGTGCCAGCAGCTTAGTCGCCGGGAGGGCCGGGAGAACAGATACGCAGTATTTT. This sequence encodes CASSLVAGRAGRTDTQYF.